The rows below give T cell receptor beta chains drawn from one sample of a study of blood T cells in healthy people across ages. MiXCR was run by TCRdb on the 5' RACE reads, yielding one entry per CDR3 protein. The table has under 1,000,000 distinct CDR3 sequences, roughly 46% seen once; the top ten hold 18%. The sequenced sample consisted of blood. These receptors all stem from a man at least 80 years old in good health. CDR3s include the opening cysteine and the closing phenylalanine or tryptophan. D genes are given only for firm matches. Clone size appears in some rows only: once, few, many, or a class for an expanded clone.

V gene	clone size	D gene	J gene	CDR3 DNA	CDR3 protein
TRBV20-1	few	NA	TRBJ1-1	TGCAGTGCTAGCCCAGGGGAGTCGAACACTGAAGCTTTCTTT	CSASPGESNTEAFF
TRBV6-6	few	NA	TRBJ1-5	TGTGCCAGCAGTACCGGGGATACCAATCAGCCCCAGCATTTT	CASSTGDTNQPQHF
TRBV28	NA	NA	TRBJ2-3	TGTGCCAGCAGTAAAGAACAGGGACGAGCAGATGCGCAGTATTTT	CASSKEQGRADAQYF
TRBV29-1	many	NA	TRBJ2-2	TGCAGCGTTGAACTAGCTAACACCGGGGAGCTGTTTTTT	CSVELANTGELFF
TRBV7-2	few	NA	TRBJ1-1	TGTGCCAGCAGCCGTAACGGCCAGGGGAACACTGAAGCTTTCTTT	CASSRNGQGNTEAFF
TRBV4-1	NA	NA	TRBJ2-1	TGCGCCAGCAGCCACCTCCCGGACAATGAGCAGTTCTTC	CASSHLPDNEQFF
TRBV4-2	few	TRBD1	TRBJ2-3	TGTGCCAGCAGCCAACCAGGGGGAGAGGACGGGGATACGCAGTATTTT	CASSQPGGEDGDTQYF
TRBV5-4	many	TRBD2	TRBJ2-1	TGTGCCAGCAGTTTAGCGGGATCGGGTTACAATGAGCAGTTCTTC	CASSLAGSGYNEQFF
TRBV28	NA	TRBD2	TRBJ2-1	TGTGCCAGCAGCCCGGCCAGCGGGGGCTCCTACAATGAGCAGTTCTTC	CASSPASGGSYNEQFF
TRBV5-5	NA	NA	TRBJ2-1	TGTGCCAGCAGCTTGGCGTTAGCGGCCCACAATGAGCAGTTCTTC	CASSLALAAHNEQFF
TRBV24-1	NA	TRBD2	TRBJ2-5	TGTGCCACCAGTTCGAGCGGGAGGGCCTATCAAGAGACCCAGTACTTC	CATSSSGRAYQETQYF
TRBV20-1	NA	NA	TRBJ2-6	TGCAGTGCTAGAGTGAATCCTGGGGCCAACGTCCAGACTTTC	CSARVNPGANVQTF
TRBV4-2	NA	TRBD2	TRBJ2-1	TGTGCCAGCAGCCAGTACTCCCTAGCGGGATCCGACAATGAGCAGTTCTTC	CASSQYSLAGSDNEQFF
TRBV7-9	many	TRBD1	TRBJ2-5	TGTGCCAGCAGCTTGGACAGGGGAATTTTGGAGACCCAGTACTTC	CASSLDRGILETQYF
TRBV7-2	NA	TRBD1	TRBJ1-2	TGTGCCAGCAGCTTAGCGGCAGGGGGCTATGGCTACACCTTC	CASSLAAGGYGYTF
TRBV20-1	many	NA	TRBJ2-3	TGCAGTGCTGCGGAAAGCGGAATCGTCACAGATACGCAGTATTTT	CSAAESGIVTDTQYF
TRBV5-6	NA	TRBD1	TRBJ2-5	TGTGCCAGCAGTTCCAACAGGGGGCCCCAAGAGACCCAGTACTTC	CASSSNRGPQETQYF
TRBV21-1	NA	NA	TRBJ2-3	TGTGCCAGCAGCAAAGTTCCCAGGGTCCCTAGCACAGATACGCAGTATTTT	CASSKVPRVPSTDTQYF
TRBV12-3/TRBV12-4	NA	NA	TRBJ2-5	TGTGCCAGCAGTTTAAGGACGGTTCGGGAGACCCAGTACTTC	CASSLRTVRETQYF
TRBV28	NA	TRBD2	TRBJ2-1	TGTGCCAGCAGTTTACCCCGGCTAGCGGGATACAATGAGCAGTTCTTC	CASSLPRLAGYNEQFF
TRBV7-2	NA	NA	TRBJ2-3	TGTGCCAGCAGCTTAGAAGCCAGGCCCACAGATACGCAGTATTTT	CASSLEARPTDTQYF
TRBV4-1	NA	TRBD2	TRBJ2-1	TGCGCCAGCAGCCAGGAGCGGGAGGTAAACAATGAGCAGTTCTTC	CASSQEREVNNEQFF
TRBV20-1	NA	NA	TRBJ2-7	TGCAGTGCTAGAGATGCCCTGCGCGGTGAGCAGTACTTC	CSARDALRGEQYF
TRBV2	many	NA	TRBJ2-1	TGTGCCAGCAAGGGCGGAAGCTCCTACAATGAGCAGTTCTTC	CASKGGSSYNEQFF
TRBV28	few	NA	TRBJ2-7	TGTGCTAGCGCCCGAGCGGGCGTAACCTACGAGCAGTACTTC	CASARAGVTYEQYF
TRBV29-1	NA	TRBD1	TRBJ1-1	TGCAGCGTCGACAGGGCAATAGTAGCTTTCTTT	CSVDRAIVAFF
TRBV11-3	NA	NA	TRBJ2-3	TGTGCCAGCAGCTTAGTGGAGCTAGATACGCAGTATTTT	CASSLVELDTQYF
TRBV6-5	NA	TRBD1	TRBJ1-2	TGTGCCACCAGCGGGGGACAGGGGGCCCTATCCTATGGCTACACCTTC	CATSGGQGALSYGYTF
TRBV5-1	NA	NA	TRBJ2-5	TGCGCCAGCAGCTTGGGGCGCGGATCCTTACAAGAGACCCAGTACTTC	CASSLGRGSLQETQYF
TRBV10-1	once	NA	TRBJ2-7	TGCGCCGGCAGTGAGTCGATTGGGGGCAACCACGAGCAGTACTTC	CAGSESIGGNHEQYF
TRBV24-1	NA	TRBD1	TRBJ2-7	TGTGCCACCAGTGACACGGACAGGGCTCAGCAGTACTTC	CATSDTDRAQQYF
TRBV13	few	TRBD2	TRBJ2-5	TGTGCCAGCAGCCCCGGGACTAGAGCCGAGACCCAGTACTTC	CASSPGTRAETQYF
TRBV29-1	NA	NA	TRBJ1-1	TGCAGCGTTGAAGGTAGTCGGAACACTGAAGCTTTCTTT	CSVEGSRNTEAFF
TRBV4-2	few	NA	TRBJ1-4	TGTGCCAGCAGCCAAGTTGGGAGTTCTACTAATGAAAAACTGTTTTTT	CASSQVGSSTNEKLFF
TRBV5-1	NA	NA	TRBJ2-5	TGCGCCAGCAGCTTGTTGGTAGAAGAGACCCAGTACTTC	CASSLLVEETQYF
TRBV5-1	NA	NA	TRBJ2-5	TGCGCCAGCAGCAATCAGGGGGGATCGGTGGTGGAGACCCAGTACTTC	CASSNQGGSVVETQYF
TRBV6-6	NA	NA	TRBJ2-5	TGTGCCAGCAGTTATGTAGCGAGCCCCGGGCGCAATGAGCAGTACTTC	CASSYVASPGRNEQYF
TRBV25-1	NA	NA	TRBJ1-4	TGTGCCAGCCAAAATAACCTGAGGGAAAAACTGTTTTTT	CASQNNLREKLFF
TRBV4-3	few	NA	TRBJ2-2	TGCGCCAGCAGCCAAGATTCGACGGGGTCCGGGGAGCTGTTTTTT	CASSQDSTGSGELFF
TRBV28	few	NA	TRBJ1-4	TGTGCCAGCAGTTTATTTAGGGTCGGGGAAAAACTGTTTTTT	CASSLFRVGEKLFF
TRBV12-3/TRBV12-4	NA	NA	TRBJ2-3	TGTGCCAGCAGTTTTGCTACGGGAGGCACAGATACGCAGTATTTT	CASSFATGGTDTQYF
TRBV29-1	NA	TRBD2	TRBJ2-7	TGCAGCGTTGGAAATAGCGGGCCGTACGAGCAGTACTTC	CSVGNSGPYEQYF
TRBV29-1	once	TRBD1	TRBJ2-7	TGCAGCGCAGGACAGGGGGCGTCGGGCGAGCAGTACTTC	CSAGQGASGEQYF
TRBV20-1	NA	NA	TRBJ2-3	TGCAGTGCTCCGGGCCCACAGATAACGCAGTATTTT	CSAPGPQITQYF
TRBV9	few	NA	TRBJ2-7	TGTGCCAGCAGCGTAGACCACGGCTCCTACGAGCAGTACTTC	CASSVDHGSYEQYF
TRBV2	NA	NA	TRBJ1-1	TGTGCCAGCCTAGACAACTGGGAGGGAAACACTGAAGCTTTCTTT	CASLDNWEGNTEAFF
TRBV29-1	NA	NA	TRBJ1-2	TGCAGCGTTGAAGATCGGCCAGCTTCTAACTATGGCTACACCTTC	CSVEDRPASNYGYTF
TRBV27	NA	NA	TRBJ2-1	TGTGCCAGCAGTTCGTGGGACCCAGCCTACAATGAGCAGTTCTTC	CASSSWDPAYNEQFF
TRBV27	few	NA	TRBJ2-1	TGTGCCAGCAGTGTTCTCGGGGACGGTGAGCAGTTCTTC	CASSVLGDGEQFF
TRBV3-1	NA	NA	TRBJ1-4	TGTGCCAGCAGCCGCTACAGCGGGGGAAATGAAAAACTGTTTTTT	CASSRYSGGNEKLFF
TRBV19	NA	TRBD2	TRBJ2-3	TGTGCCACCAGGACTAGCGGGAGTTCGGATACGCAGTATTTT	CATRTSGSSDTQYF
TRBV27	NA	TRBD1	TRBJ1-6	TGTGCCAGCAGTTCCCGAGGACAGGATTACTCCTATAATTCACCCCTCCACTTT	CASSSRGQDYSYNSPLHF
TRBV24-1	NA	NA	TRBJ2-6	TGTGCCACCAGTGATTTGCCCCGTAGCTCTGGGGCCAACGTCCTGACTTTC	CATSDLPRSSGANVLTF
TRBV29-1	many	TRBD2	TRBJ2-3	TGCAGCGTAGATGGGACTAGCGGCCGCACAGATACGCAGTATTTT	CSVDGTSGRTDTQYF